These T cell receptor beta chains were read from a single sample in a study of identical twins. TCRdb passed the 5' RACE reads through MiXCR, listing each CDR3 protein once. The sample contains 350,000 to 400,000 distinct CDR3 sequences, approximately 10% of which appear only once. The sequenced sample was naive T cells sorted from blood. Every receptor here comes from a woman aged 45-65 years in good health. Both conserved end residues are part of each CDR3. D genes are given only for firm matches. A row's size may be missing; if present it is once, few, many or a size class.

TRBJ2-7,TRBV4-1,many,NA,CASSQGVSNEQYF,TGCGCCAGCAGCCAAGGGGTTTCCAACGAGCAGTACTTC
TRBJ2-7,TRBV5-1,many,TRBD2,CASSLSGQYEQYF,TGCGCCAGCAGCCTTAGCGGGCAATACGAGCAGTACTTC
TRBJ1-4,TRBV7-2,few,NA,CASSTELGYSREKLFF,TGTGCCAGCAGCACAGAGCTCGGGTATTCGAGGGAAAAACTGTTTTTT
TRBJ2-2,TRBV6-5,NA,NA,CASTPGGGNTGELFF,TGTGCCAGCACCCCAGGGGGAGGGAACACCGGGGAGCTGTTTTTT
TRBJ2-7,TRBV6-4,NA,TRBD2,CASSAPGQRDPYEQYF,TGTGCCAGTAGTGCTCCCGGCCAGCGGGACCCCTACGAGCAGTACTTC
TRBJ2-3,TRBV10-3,few,NA,CAISDPVEGLDTQYF,TGTGCCATCAGTGACCCCGTAGAGGGCTTGGATACGCAGTATTTT
TRBJ1-1,TRBV2,NA,NA,CASSDPGGRGGPEAFF,TGTGCCAGCAGTGATCCGGGCGGCAGGGGCGGGCCTGAAGCTTTCTTT
TRBJ1-4,TRBV2,NA,NA,CASSETDATNEKLFF,TGTGCCAGCAGCGAAACAGACGCAACTAATGAAAAACTGTTTTTT
TRBJ2-7,TRBV29-1,many,TRBD2,CSVDGLAGGPYEQYF,TGCAGCGTTGATGGGCTAGCGGGAGGGCCCTACGAGCAGTACTTC
TRBJ2-1,TRBV5-1,NA,NA,CASSSDPDNEQFF,TGCGCCAGCTCCTCAGACCCTGACAATGAGCAGTTCTTC
TRBJ2-3,TRBV25-1,many,TRBD2,CASSALAGNTDTQYF,TGTGCCAGCAGTGCCCTAGCGGGGAACACAGATACGCAGTATTTT
TRBJ2-1,TRBV12-1,few,NA,CASSFAASGRAVYEQFF,TGTGCCAGCAGCTTTGCGGCGAGCGGGAGGGCTGTATATGAGCAGTTCTTC
TRBJ2-2,TRBV5-5,few,NA,CASSRGTVLDTGELFF,TGTGCCAGCAGTCGCGGGACAGTCTTAGACACCGGGGAGCTGTTTTTT
TRBJ2-1,TRBV20-1,few,TRBD2,CSARDLEGGPLTYNEQFF,TGCAGTGCTAGAGATCTAGAGGGAGGGCCCCTTACCTACAATGAGCAGTTCTTC